A selection of T cell receptor beta chains follows, all from one sample in a study of blood T cell repertoires in COVID-19. Produced via immunoSEQ multiplex PCR; TCRdb's table is partial and in-frame only. This table holds some 130,000 clones, roughly 80% found once. Sequencing used peripheral blood. The source is a man aged 60 to 69 who had recovered from COVID-19. The conserved cysteine and the conserved F or W are not part of the CDR3 here.

len: 13; v_gene: TRBV25-1; CDR3aa: ASSDPLEGGNTIY
len: 12; v_gene: TRBV24-1; CDR3aa: ATSDSGVTGELF
len: 14; v_gene: TRBV7-7; CDR3aa: ASSPGQGKAGNTIY
len: 12; v_gene: TRBV5-1; CDR3aa: ASIGGVMNTEAF
len: 13; v_gene: TRBV2; CDR3aa: ASSPGQGALGAQY
len: 15; v_gene: TRBV4-3; CDR3aa: ASSQEMVSRTNQPQH
len: 12; v_gene: TRBV18; CDR3aa: ASSPSYGILEQY
len: 10; v_gene: TRBV5-6; CDR3aa: ASSFPQREQY
len: 12; v_gene: TRBV11-3; CDR3aa: ASSLGGVTDTQY
len: 13; v_gene: TRBV15; CDR3aa: ATSSRASGSPEQF
len: 12; v_gene: TRBV10-3; CDR3aa: ATSGQGANYGYT
len: 12; v_gene: TRBV28; CDR3aa: ASSSGGRIGGYT
len: 13; v_gene: TRBV27; CDR3aa: ASSLGPSRSYEQY
len: 15; v_gene: TRBV3-1/TRBV3-2; CDR3aa: ASSQGLGAGGVNEQF
len: 13; v_gene: TRBV28; CDR3aa: ASSRSGGVRNEQF
len: 12; v_gene: TRBV10-3; CDR3aa: AIGRTGEKEKLF
len: 11; v_gene: TRBV3-1/TRBV3-2; CDR3aa: ASSRTGDYGYT
len: 13; v_gene: TRBV19; CDR3aa: ASSRGRVAGNTIY
len: 13; v_gene: TRBV5-1; CDR3aa: ASSLSRGNTGELF
len: 13; v_gene: TRBV13; CDR3aa: ASSSPGTGFPEAF
len: 13; v_gene: TRBV6-5; CDR3aa: ASSFRDRGFYEQY
len: 14; v_gene: TRBV3-1/TRBV3-2; CDR3aa: ASSTLAGAFTDTQY
len: 13; v_gene: TRBV27; CDR3aa: ASSRYGGQNTEAF
len: 13; v_gene: TRBV9; CDR3aa: ASSVAWDTTYEQY
len: 12; v_gene: TRBV19; CDR3aa: ATLRDSPNYGYT
len: 11; v_gene: TRBV5-5; CDR3aa: ASSFTSPDTQY
len: 16; v_gene: TRBV3-1/TRBV3-2; CDR3aa: ASSQALRTSGVSYEQY
len: 11; v_gene: TRBV27; CDR3aa: ASSLRGVDGYT
len: 12; v_gene: TRBV3-1/TRBV3-2; CDR3aa: ASSPLAGENEQF
len: 15; v_gene: TRBV9; CDR3aa: ASSARDKSSGANVLT
len: 10; v_gene: TRBV7-9; CDR3aa: ASSSDWETQY
len: 12; v_gene: TRBV2; CDR3aa: ASSEAVSGYGQF
len: 16; v_gene: TRBV9; CDR3aa: ASSVDPGQEPTGTEAF
len: 15; v_gene: TRBV11-2; CDR3aa: ASSSAGRPSSGNTIY
len: 12; v_gene: TRBV18; CDR3aa: ASSPRQGTYGYT
len: 12; v_gene: TRBV30; CDR3aa: AWKSGSLGETQY
len: 11; v_gene: TRBV7-8; CDR3aa: ASSSFVADTQY
len: 12; v_gene: TRBV28; CDR3aa: ASSWDRINSPLH
len: 12; v_gene: TRBV6-5; CDR3aa: ASSPRGTNTEAF
len: 9; v_gene: TRBV12-3/TRBV12-4; CDR3aa: ASSGYNEQF
len: 14; v_gene: TRBV6-2/TRBV6-3; CDR3aa: ASSYPGTGGAGEQF
len: 13; v_gene: TRBV4-2; CDR3aa: ASSQDLQGNYGYT
len: 11; v_gene: TRBV24-1; CDR3aa: ATSDSYQETQY
len: 13; v_gene: TRBV11-1; CDR3aa: ATAGGTGYTYEQY
len: 13; v_gene: TRBV19; CDR3aa: ASSIVAGDVGELF
len: 12; v_gene: TRBV9; CDR3aa: ASSLRVGLGGYT
len: 14; v_gene: TRBV7-9; CDR3aa: AVLRTDDGAKNIQY
len: 12; v_gene: TRBV6-5; CDR3aa: ASRAGTIFYEQY
len: 12; v_gene: TRBV7-2; CDR3aa: ASSPHDSFYEAF
len: 13; v_gene: TRBV5-1; CDR3aa: ASRGTSGRRNEQY
len: 12; v_gene: TRBV27; CDR3aa: ASSLDQGSEKLF
len: 13; v_gene: TRBV28; CDR3aa: ASSPYRSSYNEQF
len: 13; v_gene: TRBV25-1; CDR3aa: ASSRTQGVGEKLF
len: 12; v_gene: TRBV6-6; CDR3aa: ASRQGQGSSEQF